The rows below give T cell receptor beta chains drawn from one sample of a study of cytomegalovirus exposure and HLA in healthy donors. Some clones are missing from TCRdb's copy, which holds only in-frame ones; the method was immunoSEQ multiplex PCR. The sample includes around 75,000 clones, 70% to 80% of them seen just once. The specimen sequenced was PBMCs. Receptors originate from a man aged 35-49 years in good health and CMV-seronegative. Both conserved end residues are part of each CDR3. The order of the fields is CDR3 DNA, CDR3 protein, D gene, clone size, J gene, V gene. The D gene is left open where the match is weak. The size of a clone is reported for some rows only, either as once, few or many, or as a class for expanded clones.

DNA: TGTGCCAGCAGCCCCCCTATGATTAGCGGGGGCTACAATGAGCAGTTCTTC
CDR3: CASSPPMISGGYNEQFF
D: TRBD2
size: once
J: TRBJ2-1
V: TRBV13

DNA: TGTGCCAGTAGTACCCCGACAGGGAACTACGAGCAGTACTTC
CDR3: CASSTPTGNYEQYF
D: TRBD1
size: few
J: TRBJ2-7
V: TRBV19

DNA: TGTGCCAGCAGTTTTAGCGGGGGGGCCTGGGAGACCCAGTACTTC
CDR3: CASSFSGGAWETQYF
D: TRBD2
size: few
J: TRBJ2-5
V: TRBV6-5

DNA: TGTGCCAGCTCTTTTCAGGGAGGGGAGGCCTACGAGCAGTACTTC
CDR3: CASSFQGGEAYEQYF
D: TRBD2
size: few
J: TRBJ2-7
V: TRBV6-4

DNA: TGTGCCAGTAGTATAGGGCCAAGTGGCACTGAAGCTTTCTTT
CDR3: CASSIGPSGTEAFF
D: -
size: -
J: TRBJ1-1
V: TRBV19

DNA: TGTGCCAGCCGACATTACAATGAGCAGTTCTTC
CDR3: CASRHYNEQFF
D: -
size: -
J: TRBJ2-1
V: TRBV6-5

DNA: TGTGCCAGTAGTATATGGGGGGGCCTGTCCTACAATGAGCAGTTCTTC
CDR3: CASSIWGGLSYNEQFF
D: -
size: -
J: TRBJ2-1
V: TRBV19

DNA: TGTGCCAGCCGGGGCACCGGGGAGCTGTTTTTT
CDR3: CASRGTGELFF
D: -
size: -
J: TRBJ2-2
V: TRBV6-1

DNA: TGCGCCAGCAGCTTGGTTCAACAGGGGGATACAAACACCATATATTTT
CDR3: CASSLVQQGDTNTIYF
D: TRBD1
size: few
J: TRBJ1-3
V: TRBV5-1

DNA: TGTGCCAGCAGTGGGCCGTACCGAGAGACCCAGTACTTC
CDR3: CASSGPYRETQYF
D: -
size: -
J: TRBJ2-5
V: TRBV27

DNA: TGTGCCAGCAGCCAAGGGACGGGACAGACTTATGGCTACACCTTC
CDR3: CASSQGTGQTYGYTF
D: TRBD1
size: once
J: TRBJ1-2
V: TRBV4-2

DNA: TGTGCCAGCAGTTTGCCCGGACAGCCCTATGGCTACACCTTC
CDR3: CASSLPGQPYGYTF
D: -
size: -
J: TRBJ1-2
V: TRBV28

DNA: TGTGCCAGCAGTGGGACAAGAGCAACTAATGAAAAACTGTTTTTT
CDR3: CASSGTRATNEKLFF
D: -
size: -
J: TRBJ1-4
V: TRBV28

DNA: TGCGCCAGCAGCTTATTGGCAGGGGGCAACTATGGCTACACCTTC
CDR3: CASSLLAGGNYGYTF
D: TRBD1
size: -
J: TRBJ1-2
V: TRBV5-1

DNA: TGTGCCAGCAGCGTAGATTCAGGGGAGATGTCCGGGGAGCTGTTTTTT
CDR3: CASSVDSGEMSGELFF
D: -
size: -
J: TRBJ2-2
V: TRBV9

DNA: TGTGCCAGCAGCTTGACCAGGGGCTACACCTTC
CDR3: CASSLTRGYTF
D: -
size: -
J: TRBJ1-2
V: TRBV5-8

DNA: TGTGCCTGGAGCGCAAGCAGGGGACACGAGCAGTACTTC
CDR3: CAWSASRGHEQYF
D: -
size: -
J: TRBJ2-7
V: TRBV30

DNA: TGCAGCGCTGGAGGGGGGGGGAATACGCAGTATTTT
CDR3: CSAGGGGNTQYF
D: -
size: -
J: TRBJ2-3
V: TRBV29-1

DNA: TGTGCCAGCAGTCGCAGGGGAAGCGTAGGAGGTGAAAAACTGTTTTTT
CDR3: CASSRRGSVGGEKLFF
D: -
size: -
J: TRBJ1-4
V: TRBV27

DNA: TGTGCTAGTGGTTTGCCACCCCCGGGGACAGGGAGCTCCTACAATGAGCAGTTCTTC
CDR3: CASGLPPPGTGSSYNEQFF
D: TRBD1
size: -
J: TRBJ2-1
V: TRBV12-5

DNA: TGTGCCAGCAGCCCCAGACAGGGGACGAATGAAAAACTGTTTTTT
CDR3: CASSPRQGTNEKLFF
D: TRBD1
size: -
J: TRBJ1-4
V: TRBV7-9

DNA: TGTGCCAGCAGCTTATCTCCTAGCCCCTTTACCGGGGAGCTGTTTTTT
CDR3: CASSLSPSPFTGELFF
D: -
size: -
J: TRBJ2-2
V: TRBV7-2

DNA: TGTGCCAGCAGTTACTCCTTAGGACAGCCGAACACTGAAGCTTTCTTT
CDR3: CASSYSLGQPNTEAFF
D: -
size: once
J: TRBJ1-1
V: TRBV6-5

DNA: TGTGCCAGCAGCGTCTTGAGGGGGGGCCAAGAGACCCAGTACTTC
CDR3: CASSVLRGGQETQYF
D: -
size: -
J: TRBJ2-5
V: TRBV7-2

DNA: TGCGCCAGCAGGTTGGGACAGGGCACAGATACGCAGTATTTT
CDR3: CASRLGQGTDTQYF
D: TRBD1
size: few
J: TRBJ2-3
V: TRBV5-1

DNA: TGTGCCAGTAGTATATTTGCGACAGGGGGTCAGCCCCAGCATTTT
CDR3: CASSIFATGGQPQHF
D: TRBD1
size: -
J: TRBJ1-5
V: TRBV19

DNA: TGTGCCTGGAGGGAAAGACCGGGGTCACCCCTCCACTTT
CDR3: CAWRERPGSPLHF
D: -
size: few
J: TRBJ1-6
V: TRBV30

DNA: TGTGCCAGCAGTCTGACAGCGAACACCGGGGAGCTGTTTTTT
CDR3: CASSLTANTGELFF
D: -
size: few
J: TRBJ2-2
V: TRBV6-4

DNA: TGTGCCAGCAGCCAAGGGCCGGGGGGGGGAGAGACCCAGTACTTC
CDR3: CASSQGPGGGETQYF
D: TRBD2
size: few
J: TRBJ2-5
V: TRBV4-2

DNA: TGCGCCAGCAGCGTCGGGCTCACGGGGGAGCAGTACTTC
CDR3: CASSVGLTGEQYF
D: -
size: -
J: TRBJ2-7
V: TRBV5-1

DNA: TGTGCCAGCAGCTTCGGAGGGACCGGGGCCAACGTCCTGACTTTC
CDR3: CASSFGGTGANVLTF
D: -
size: -
J: TRBJ2-6
V: TRBV11-3

DNA: TGTGCCAGCAGTTTATCGAAACAGGGGGGAACTGAAGCTTTCTTT
CDR3: CASSLSKQGGTEAFF
D: TRBD1
size: few
J: TRBJ1-1
V: TRBV27

DNA: TGTGCCTGGAGTATAAACACTGAAGCTTTCTTT
CDR3: CAWSINTEAFF
D: -
size: once
J: TRBJ1-1
V: TRBV30

DNA: TGCAGCGTTGATGGACTAGAAGGCCCAGAGACCCAGTACTTC
CDR3: CSVDGLEGPETQYF
D: TRBD2
size: -
J: TRBJ2-5
V: TRBV29-1

DNA: TGTGCCAGCAGGGGAAATCCGGACAGGGGGCAGCCCCAGCATTTT
CDR3: CASRGNPDRGQPQHF
D: -
size: -
J: TRBJ1-5
V: TRBV21-1

DNA: TGTGCCAGCAGCTTTGACAGGGGTGACTATGGCTACACCTTC
CDR3: CASSFDRGDYGYTF
D: TRBD1
size: few
J: TRBJ1-2
V: TRBV5-6

DNA: TGCGCCAGCAGGGAGCAGGGTACTAACACCGGGGAGCTGTTTTTT
CDR3: CASREQGTNTGELFF
D: -
size: -
J: TRBJ2-2
V: TRBV5-1

DNA: TGTGCCAGCAGCTTAGACAGACAGGGGGAGGGGACCCAGTACTTC
CDR3: CASSLDRQGEGTQYF
D: TRBD1
size: -
J: TRBJ2-5
V: TRBV7-2

DNA: TGTGCCAGCTCACTCAATCCCGGTTGGAGTGAGCAGTTCTTC
CDR3: CASSLNPGWSEQFF
D: -
size: -
J: TRBJ2-1
V: TRBV18

DNA: TGTGCCAGCAGTGTACCGGGACAGGGGTTCGAGCAGTACTTC
CDR3: CASSVPGQGFEQYF
D: TRBD1
size: -
J: TRBJ2-7
V: TRBV6-1

DNA: TGTGCCAGCAGCCCAGAGGGACAGGGTAGGGATCAGCCCCAGCATTTT
CDR3: CASSPEGQGRDQPQHF
D: TRBD1
size: -
J: TRBJ1-5
V: TRBV11-2

DNA: TGCGCCAGCAGCGACCGTACAGGGGGAGTCTATGGCTACACCTTC
CDR3: CASSDRTGGVYGYTF
D: TRBD1
size: -
J: TRBJ1-2
V: TRBV5-1

DNA: TGCGCCAGCAGCTTGGTTAGCGGGGGGGCCTTGGATACGCAGTATTTT
CDR3: CASSLVSGGALDTQYF
D: TRBD2
size: -
J: TRBJ2-3
V: TRBV5-1

DNA: TGTGCCAGCAGCAGGAGGGGCGCGGAAGAGACCCAGTACTTC
CDR3: CASSRRGAEETQYF
D: -
size: -
J: TRBJ2-5
V: TRBV2

DNA: TGTGCCAGCAGTTACCTTAGACAGGGGCCAGGTCAGCCCCAGCATTTT
CDR3: CASSYLRQGPGQPQHF
D: TRBD1
size: few
J: TRBJ1-5
V: TRBV6-9

DNA: TGCGCCAGCAGCCGGGGACAGGGTGGAGGGAATGAGCAGCTCTTC
CDR3: CASSRGQGGGNEQLF
D: TRBD1
size: -
J: TRBJ2-1
V: TRBV5-1

DNA: TGTGCCAGCAGCCCCGTCAGGGGTAGCTATGGCTACACCTTC
CDR3: CASSPVRGSYGYTF
D: -
size: few
J: TRBJ1-2
V: TRBV9

DNA: TGTGCCAGCCAGGCTAATAATCAGCCCCAGCATTTT
CDR3: CASQANNQPQHF
D: -
size: -
J: TRBJ1-5
V: TRBV6-6

DNA: TGCGCCAGCAGCTTGGGAGGGGGCTCAATCCGCGAGCAGTACTTC
CDR3: CASSLGGGSIREQYF
D: TRBD1
size: few
J: TRBJ2-7
V: TRBV5-1

DNA: TGTGCCAGCAGTACCACGGGACAGGGATTAAGCGAGCAGTACTTC
CDR3: CASSTTGQGLSEQYF
D: TRBD1
size: -
J: TRBJ2-7
V: TRBV7-6